This T cell receptor (beta chain) was captured by sequencing in a study of neurological immune-mediated disorders. This clonotype was counted many times. TCRdb passed the 5' RACE reads through MiXCR, listing each CDR3 protein once. The table shows around 14,000 distinct CDR3 sequences, with approximately 7% occurring only once. Unmatched junction bases numbered 11, after V lost 5 bases and J lost 6 bases. The CDR3 extends over 15 amino acids. Germline values: CDR1 MGHRA, CDR2 YSYEKL. V gene TRBV4-1 combines with J gene TRBJ1-1, with 8 positions matching TRBD1. The clonotype comes from a woman aged 40 to 50 in good health. The sample comprised CD8+ T cells from blood. The CDR3 loop is CASSGQGQGYPEAFF. In nucleotides, the CDR3 is TGCGCCAGCAGCGGGCAAGGACAGGGCTACCCTGAAGCTTTCTTT.